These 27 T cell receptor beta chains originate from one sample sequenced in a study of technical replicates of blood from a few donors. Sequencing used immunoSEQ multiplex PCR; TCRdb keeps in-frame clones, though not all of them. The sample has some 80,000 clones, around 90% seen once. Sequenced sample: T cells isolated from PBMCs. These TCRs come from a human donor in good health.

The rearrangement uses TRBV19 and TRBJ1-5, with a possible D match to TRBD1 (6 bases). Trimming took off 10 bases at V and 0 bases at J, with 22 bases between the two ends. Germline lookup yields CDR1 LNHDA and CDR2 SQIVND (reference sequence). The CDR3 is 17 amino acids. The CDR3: CATSAQGNWYSNQPQHF. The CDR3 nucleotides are TGTGCCACCAGTGCCCAGGGGAATTGGTATAGCAATCAGCCCCAGCATTTT.

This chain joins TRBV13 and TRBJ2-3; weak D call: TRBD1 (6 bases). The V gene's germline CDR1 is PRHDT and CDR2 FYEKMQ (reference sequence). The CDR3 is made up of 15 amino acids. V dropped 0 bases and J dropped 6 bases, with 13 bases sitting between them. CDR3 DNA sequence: TGTGCCAGCAGCTTAGGGGACCACACAGGGGATACGCAGTATTTT. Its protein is CASSLGDHTGDTQYF.

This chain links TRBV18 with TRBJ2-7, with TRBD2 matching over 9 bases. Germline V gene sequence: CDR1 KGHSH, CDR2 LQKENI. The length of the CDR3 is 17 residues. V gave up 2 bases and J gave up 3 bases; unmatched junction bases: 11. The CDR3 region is CASSPYHERGALYEQYF. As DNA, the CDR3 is TGTGCCAGCTCACCATACCATGAGCGGGGGGCCCTCTACGAGCAGTACTTC.

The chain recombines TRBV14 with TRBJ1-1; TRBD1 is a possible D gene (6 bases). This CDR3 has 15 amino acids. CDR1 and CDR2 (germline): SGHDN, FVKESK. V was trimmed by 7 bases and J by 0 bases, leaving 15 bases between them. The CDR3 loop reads CASKRNQGMNTEAFF. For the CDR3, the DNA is TGTGCCAGCAAACGGAATCAGGGGATGAACACTGAAGCTTTCTTT.

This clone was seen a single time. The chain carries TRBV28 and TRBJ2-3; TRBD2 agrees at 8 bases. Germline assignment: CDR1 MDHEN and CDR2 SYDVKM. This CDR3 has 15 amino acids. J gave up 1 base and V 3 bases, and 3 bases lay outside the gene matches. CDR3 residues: CASSFGREGTDTQYF. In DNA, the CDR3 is TGTGCCAGCAGTTTCGGGCGGGAGGGCACAGATACGCAGTATTTT.

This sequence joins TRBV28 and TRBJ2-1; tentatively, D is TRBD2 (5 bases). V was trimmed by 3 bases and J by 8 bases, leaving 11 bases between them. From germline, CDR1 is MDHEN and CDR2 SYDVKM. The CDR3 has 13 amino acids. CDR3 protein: CASSFRGFDEQFF. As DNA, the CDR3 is TGTGCCAGCAGTTTTCGAGGGTTCGATGAGCAGTTCTTC.

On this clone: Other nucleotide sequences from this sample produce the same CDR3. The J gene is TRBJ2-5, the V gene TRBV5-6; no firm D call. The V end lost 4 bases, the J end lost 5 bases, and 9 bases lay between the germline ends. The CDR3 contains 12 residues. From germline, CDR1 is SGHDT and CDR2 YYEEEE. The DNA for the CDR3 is TGTGCCAGCAGCCTGTCACTCGAGACCCAGTACTTC. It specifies CASSLSLETQYF.

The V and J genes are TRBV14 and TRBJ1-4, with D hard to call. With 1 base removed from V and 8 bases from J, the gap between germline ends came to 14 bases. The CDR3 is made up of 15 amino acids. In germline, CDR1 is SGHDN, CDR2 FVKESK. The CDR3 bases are TGTGCCAGCAGCCAAGGACTTCCCCCCGGGGAAAAACTGTTTTTT. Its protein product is CASSQGLPPGEKLFF.

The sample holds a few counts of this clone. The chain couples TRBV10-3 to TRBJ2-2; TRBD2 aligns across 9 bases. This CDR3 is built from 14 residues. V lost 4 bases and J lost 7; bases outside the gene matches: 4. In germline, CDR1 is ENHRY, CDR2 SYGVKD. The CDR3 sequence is CAISGGGAVGELFF. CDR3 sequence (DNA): TGTGCCATCAGTGGCGGGGGGGCCGTCGGGGAGCTGTTTTTT.

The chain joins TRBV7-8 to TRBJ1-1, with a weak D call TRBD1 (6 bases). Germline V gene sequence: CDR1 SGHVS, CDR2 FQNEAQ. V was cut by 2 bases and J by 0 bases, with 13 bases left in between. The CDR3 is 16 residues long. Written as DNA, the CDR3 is TGTGCCAGCAGCTTAACCATACAGGGCCTGAACACTGAAGCTTTCTTT. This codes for CASSLTIQGLNTEAFF.

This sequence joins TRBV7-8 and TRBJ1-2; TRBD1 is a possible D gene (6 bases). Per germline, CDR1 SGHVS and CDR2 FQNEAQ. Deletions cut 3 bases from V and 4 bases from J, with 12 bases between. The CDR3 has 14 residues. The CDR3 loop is CASSLAGQPYGYTF. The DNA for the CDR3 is TGTGCCAGCAGCTTGGCCGGACAGCCCTATGGCTACACCTTC.

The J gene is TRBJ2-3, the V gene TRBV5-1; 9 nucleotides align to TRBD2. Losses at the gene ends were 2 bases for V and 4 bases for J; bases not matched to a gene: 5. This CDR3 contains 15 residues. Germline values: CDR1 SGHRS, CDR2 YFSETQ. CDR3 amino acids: CASSFSIAGADTQYF. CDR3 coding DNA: TGCGCCAGCAGCTTTAGTATAGCGGGAGCAGATACGCAGTATTTT.

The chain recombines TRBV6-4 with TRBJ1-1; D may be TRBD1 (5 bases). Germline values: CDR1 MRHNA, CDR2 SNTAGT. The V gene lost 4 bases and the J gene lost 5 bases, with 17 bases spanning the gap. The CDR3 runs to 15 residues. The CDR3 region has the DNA TGTGCCAGCAGTGTCCACTTGGGAGGGGTTACTGAAGCTTTCTTT. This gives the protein CASSVHLGGVTEAFF.

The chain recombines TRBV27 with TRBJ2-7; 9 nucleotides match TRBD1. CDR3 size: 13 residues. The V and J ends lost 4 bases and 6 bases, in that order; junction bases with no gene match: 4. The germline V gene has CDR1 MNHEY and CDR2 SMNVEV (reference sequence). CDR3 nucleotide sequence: TGTGCCAGCAGTTCGGGACAGGGCTTCGAGCAGTACTTC. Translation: CASSSGQGFEQYF.

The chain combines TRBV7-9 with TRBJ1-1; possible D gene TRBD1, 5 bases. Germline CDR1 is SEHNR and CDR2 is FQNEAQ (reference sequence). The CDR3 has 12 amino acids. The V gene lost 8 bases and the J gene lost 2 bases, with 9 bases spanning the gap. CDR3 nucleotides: TGTGCCAGCCAGACAGACAACACTGAAGCTTTCTTT. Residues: CASQTDNTEAFF.

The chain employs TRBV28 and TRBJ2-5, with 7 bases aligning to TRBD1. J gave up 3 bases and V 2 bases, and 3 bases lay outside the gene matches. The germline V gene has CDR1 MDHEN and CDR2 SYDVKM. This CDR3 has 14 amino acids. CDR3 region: CASSLGGQEETQYF. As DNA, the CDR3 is TGTGCCAGCAGTTTAGGAGGACAGGAAGAGACCCAGTACTTC.

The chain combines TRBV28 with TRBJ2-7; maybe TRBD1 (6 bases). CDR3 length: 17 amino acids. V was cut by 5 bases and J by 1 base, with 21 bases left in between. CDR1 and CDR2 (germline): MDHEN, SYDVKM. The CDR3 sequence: CASSPGQFRHHSYEQYF. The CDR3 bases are TGTGCCAGCAGTCCAGGACAGTTTCGACATCATTCCTACGAGCAGTACTTC.

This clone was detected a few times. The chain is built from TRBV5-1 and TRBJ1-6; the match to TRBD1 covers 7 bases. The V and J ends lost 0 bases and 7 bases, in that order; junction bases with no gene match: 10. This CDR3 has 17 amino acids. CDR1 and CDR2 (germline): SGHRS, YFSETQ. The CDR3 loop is CASSLGLQGIFNSPLHF. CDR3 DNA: TGCGCCAGCAGCTTGGGCCTACAGGGGATTTTCAATTCACCCCTCCACTTT.

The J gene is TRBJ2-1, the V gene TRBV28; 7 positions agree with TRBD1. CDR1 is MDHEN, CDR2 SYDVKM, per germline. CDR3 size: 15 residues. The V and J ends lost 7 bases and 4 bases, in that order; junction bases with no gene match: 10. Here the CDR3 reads CASKDRAMFYNEQFF. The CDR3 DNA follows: TGTGCCAGCAAAGACAGGGCAATGTTTTACAATGAGCAGTTCTTC.

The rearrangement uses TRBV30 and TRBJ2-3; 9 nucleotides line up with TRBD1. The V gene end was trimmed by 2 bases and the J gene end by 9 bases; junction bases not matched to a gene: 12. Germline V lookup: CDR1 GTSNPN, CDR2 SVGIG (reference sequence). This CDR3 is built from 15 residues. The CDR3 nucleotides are TGTGCCTGGAGTCCCCGGGACAGGGTTTGGGGGACGCAGTATTTT. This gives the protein CAWSPRDRVWGTQYF.

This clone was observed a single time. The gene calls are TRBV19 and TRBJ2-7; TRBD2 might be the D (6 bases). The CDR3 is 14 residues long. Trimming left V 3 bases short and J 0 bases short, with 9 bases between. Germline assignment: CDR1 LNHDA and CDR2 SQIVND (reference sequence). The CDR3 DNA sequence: TGTGCCAGTAGTATGTCCGGGAGCTCCTACGAGCAGTACTTC. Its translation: CASSMSGSSYEQYF.

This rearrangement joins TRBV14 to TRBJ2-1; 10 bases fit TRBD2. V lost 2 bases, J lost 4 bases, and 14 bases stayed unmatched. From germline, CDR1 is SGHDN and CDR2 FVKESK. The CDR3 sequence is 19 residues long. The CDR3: CASSQILWLAGDNYNEQFF. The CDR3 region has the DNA TGTGCCAGCAGCCAAATTTTATGGCTAGCGGGGGACAATTACAATGAGCAGTTCTTC.

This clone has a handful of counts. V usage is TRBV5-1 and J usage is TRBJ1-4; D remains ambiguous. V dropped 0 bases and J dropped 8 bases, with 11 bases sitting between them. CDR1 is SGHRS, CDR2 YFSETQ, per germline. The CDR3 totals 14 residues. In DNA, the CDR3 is TGCGCCAGCAGCTTGGGCGACTCAACGGAAAAACTGTTTTTT. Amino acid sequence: CASSLGDSTEKLFF.

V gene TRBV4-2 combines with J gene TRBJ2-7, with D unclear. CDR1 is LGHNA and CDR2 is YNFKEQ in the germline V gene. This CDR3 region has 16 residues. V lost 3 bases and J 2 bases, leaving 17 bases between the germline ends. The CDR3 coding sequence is TGTGCCAGCAGCCACTTAGCCGGCACACAACCCTACGAGCAGTACTTC. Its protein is CASSHLAGTQPYEQYF.

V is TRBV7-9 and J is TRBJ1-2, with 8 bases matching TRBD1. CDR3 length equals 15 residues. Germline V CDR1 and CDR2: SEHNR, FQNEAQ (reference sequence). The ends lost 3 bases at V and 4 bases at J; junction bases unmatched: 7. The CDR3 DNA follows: TGTGCCAGCAGCTTTAAGGACAGGGAGGGCTATGGCTACACCTTC. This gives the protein CASSFKDREGYGYTF.

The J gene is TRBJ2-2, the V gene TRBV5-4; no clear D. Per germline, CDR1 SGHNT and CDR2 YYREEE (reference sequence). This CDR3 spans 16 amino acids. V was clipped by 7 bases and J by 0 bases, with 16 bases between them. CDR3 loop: CASSSVGTTNTGELFF. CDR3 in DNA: TGTGCCAGCTCAAGTGTGGGCACCACGAACACCGGGGAGCTGTTTTTT. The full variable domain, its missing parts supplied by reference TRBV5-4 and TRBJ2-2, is ETGVTQSPTHLIKTRGQQVTLRCSSQSGHNTVSWYQQALGQGPQFIFQYYREEENGRGNFPPRFSGLQFPNYSSELNVNALELDDSALYLCASSSVGTTNTGELFFGEGSRLTVL.

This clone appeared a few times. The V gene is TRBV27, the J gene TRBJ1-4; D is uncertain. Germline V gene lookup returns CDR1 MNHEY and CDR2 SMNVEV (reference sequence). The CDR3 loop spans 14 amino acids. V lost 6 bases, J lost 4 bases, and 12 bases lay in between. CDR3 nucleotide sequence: TGTGCCAGCAGCGACTGGCAGCATAATGAAAAACTGTTTTTT. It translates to CASSDWQHNEKLFF.